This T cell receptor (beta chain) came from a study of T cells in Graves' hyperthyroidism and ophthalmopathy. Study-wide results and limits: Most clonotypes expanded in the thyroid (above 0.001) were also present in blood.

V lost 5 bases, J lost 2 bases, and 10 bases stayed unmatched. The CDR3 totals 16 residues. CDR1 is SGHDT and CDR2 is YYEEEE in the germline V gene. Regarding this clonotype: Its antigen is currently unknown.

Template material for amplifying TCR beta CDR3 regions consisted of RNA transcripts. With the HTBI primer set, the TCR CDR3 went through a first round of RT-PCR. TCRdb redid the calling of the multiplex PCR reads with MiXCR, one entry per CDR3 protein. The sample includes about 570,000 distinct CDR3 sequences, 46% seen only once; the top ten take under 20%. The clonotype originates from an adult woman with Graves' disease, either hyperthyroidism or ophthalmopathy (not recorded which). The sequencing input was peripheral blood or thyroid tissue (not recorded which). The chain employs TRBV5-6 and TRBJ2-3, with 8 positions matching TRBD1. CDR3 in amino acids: CASSLTGVAVTDTQYF. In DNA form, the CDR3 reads TGTGCCAGCAGTTTGACAGGGGTGGCGGTCACAGATACGCAGTATTTT.